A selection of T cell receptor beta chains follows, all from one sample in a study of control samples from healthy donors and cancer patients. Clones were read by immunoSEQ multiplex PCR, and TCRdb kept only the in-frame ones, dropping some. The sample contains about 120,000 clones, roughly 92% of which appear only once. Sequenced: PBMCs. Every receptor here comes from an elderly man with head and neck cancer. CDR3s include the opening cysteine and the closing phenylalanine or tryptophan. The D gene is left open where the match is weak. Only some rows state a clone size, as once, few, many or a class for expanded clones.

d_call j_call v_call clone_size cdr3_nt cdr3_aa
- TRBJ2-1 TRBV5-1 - TGCGCCAGCAGCTTGGGTCAGGGCGCCTACAATGAGCAGTTCTTC CASSLGQGAYNEQFF
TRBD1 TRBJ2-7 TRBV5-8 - TGTGCCAGCAGCCACAGACAGGGCGACTACGAGCAGTACTTC CASSHRQGDYEQYF
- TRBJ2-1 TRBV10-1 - TGCGCCAGCAGTGAGTCTACAGGGGAGCAGTTCTTC CASSESTGEQFF
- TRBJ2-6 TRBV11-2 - TGTGCCAGCAGCTTAGGAGGTTCTGGGGCCAACGTCCTGACTTTC CASSLGGSGANVLTF
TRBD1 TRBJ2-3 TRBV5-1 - TGCGCCAGCAGCCAAACGGACAGGTTTTATGGCACAGATACGCAGTATTTT CASSQTDRFYGTDTQYF
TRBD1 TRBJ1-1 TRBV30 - TGTGCCTCTTCAGGGGGCCTGAACACTGAAGCTTTCTTT CASSGGLNTEAFF
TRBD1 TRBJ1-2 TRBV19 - TGTGCCAGTAGTGACAGGGGCTATGGCTACACCTTC CASSDRGYGYTF
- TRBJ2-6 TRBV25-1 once TGTGCCAGCAGTGATAAGGATAGCTCTGGGGCCAACGTCCTGACTTTC CASSDKDSSGANVLTF
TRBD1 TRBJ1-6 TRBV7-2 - TGTGCCAGCAGCTTCAGGGGACAGGTCTATTCACCCCTCCACTTT CASSFRGQVYSPLHF
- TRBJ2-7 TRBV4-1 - TGCGCCAGCAGCCAAGATCTGGCAGGGTTTTTTGGCGAGCAGTACTTC CASSQDLAGFFGEQYF
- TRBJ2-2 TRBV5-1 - TGCGCCAGCAGCTTGGGATGGGTCCAAGGTACCGGGGAGCTGTTTTTT CASSLGWVQGTGELFF
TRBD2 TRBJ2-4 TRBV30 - TGTGCCTGGAGTGTAGCGGGGGCTGACATTCAGTACTTC CAWSVAGADIQYF
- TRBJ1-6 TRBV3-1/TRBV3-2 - TGTGCCAGCAGCCCCAGTCAGGGTAGTAATTCACCCCTCCACTTT CASSPSQGSNSPLHF
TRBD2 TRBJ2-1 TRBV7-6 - TGTGCCACCGCTCCGAAACCGGGACTAGCGGACCGGAGCTCCTACAATGAGCAGTTCTTC CATAPKPGLADRSSYNEQFF
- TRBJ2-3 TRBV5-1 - TGCGCCAGCAGCTTTTCAGGGGACCGCACAGATACGCAGTATTTT CASSFSGDRTDTQYF
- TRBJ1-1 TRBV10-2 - TGCGCCAGCAGTGAAGAGGGGTCGCGAACTGAAGCTTTCTTT CASSEEGSRTEAFF
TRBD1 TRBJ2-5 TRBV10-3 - TGTGCCATCAGTGAAAGGGACAGGGGTCAAGAGACCCAGTACTTC CAISERDRGQETQYF
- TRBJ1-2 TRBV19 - TGTGCCAGTACCGATCATAACTATGGCTACACCTTC CASTDHNYGYTF
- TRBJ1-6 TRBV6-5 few TGTGCCAGCAGCTCGGGACCGTATAATTCACCCCTCCACTTT CASSSGPYNSPLHF
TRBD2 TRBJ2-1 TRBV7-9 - TGTGCCAGCAGCTCGGGACTAGCGGGAGTATACAATGAGCAGTTCTTC CASSSGLAGVYNEQFF
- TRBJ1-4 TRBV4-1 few TGCGCCAGCAGCCAAGATAGAGCAGGGTCTACGATTTTT CASSQDRAGSTIF
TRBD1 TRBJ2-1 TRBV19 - TGTGCCAGTACCCTGGACAGGGACAGGTACAATGAGCAGTTCTTC CASTLDRDRYNEQFF
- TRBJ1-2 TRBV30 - TGTGCCTGGAGTGGGATTCCCAGGGGCTATGGCTACACCTTC CAWSGIPRGYGYTF
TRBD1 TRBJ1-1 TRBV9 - TGTGCCAGCAGCTCGGGACAGGTGAACACTGAAGCTTTCTTT CASSSGQVNTEAFF
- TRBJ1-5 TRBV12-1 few TGTGCCAGCAGCCGGCAGGGACGGGAGATCAGTCAGCCCCAGCATTTT CASSRQGREISQPQHF
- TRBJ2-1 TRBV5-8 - TGTGCCAGCAGCTACTTAGGACTGCACAATGAGCAGTTCTTC CASSYLGLHNEQFF